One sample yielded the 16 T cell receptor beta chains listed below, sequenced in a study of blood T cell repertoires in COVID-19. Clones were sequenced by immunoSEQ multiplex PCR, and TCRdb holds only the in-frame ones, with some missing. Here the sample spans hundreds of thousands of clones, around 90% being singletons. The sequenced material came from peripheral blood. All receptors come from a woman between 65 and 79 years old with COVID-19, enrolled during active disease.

The CDR3 DNA reads as TGTGCCAGTAGTATACAGAACACCGGGGAGCTGTTTTTT. Translated: CASSIQNTGELFF. V is TRBV19 and J is TRBJ2-2; no clear D. Germline CDR1 is LNHDA and CDR2 is SQIVND (reference sequence). Trimming removed 2 bases from V and 1 base from J, with 2 bases in between. This CDR3 is 13 amino acids long.

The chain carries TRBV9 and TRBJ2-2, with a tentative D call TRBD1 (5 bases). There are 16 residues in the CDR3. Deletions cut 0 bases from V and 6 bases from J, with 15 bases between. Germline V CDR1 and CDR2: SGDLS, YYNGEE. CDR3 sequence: CASSVGSSRVAGELFF. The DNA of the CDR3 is TGTGCCAGCAGCGTAGGGAGCTCCAGGGTGGCCGGGGAGCTGTTTTTT.

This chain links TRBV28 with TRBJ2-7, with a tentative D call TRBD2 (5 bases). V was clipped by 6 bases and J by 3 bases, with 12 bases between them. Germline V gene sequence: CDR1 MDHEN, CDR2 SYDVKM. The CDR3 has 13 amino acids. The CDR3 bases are TGTGCCAGCAGCTCTAGGAGGCTCTACGAGCAGTACTTC. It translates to CASSSRRLYEQYF.

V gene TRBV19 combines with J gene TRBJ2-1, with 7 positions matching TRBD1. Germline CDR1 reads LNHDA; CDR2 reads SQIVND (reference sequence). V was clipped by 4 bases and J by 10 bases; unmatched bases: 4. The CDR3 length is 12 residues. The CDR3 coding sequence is TGTGCCAGTAGTAAGGGGACAGAGGAGCAGTTCTTC. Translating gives CASSKGTEEQFF.

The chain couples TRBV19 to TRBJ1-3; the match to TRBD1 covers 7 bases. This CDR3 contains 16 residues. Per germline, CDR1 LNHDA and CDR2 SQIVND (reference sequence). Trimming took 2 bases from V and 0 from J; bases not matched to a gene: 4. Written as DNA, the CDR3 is TGTGCCAGTAGTATACAGGGGGTCCTCTCTGGAAACACCATATATTTT. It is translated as CASSIQGVLSGNTIYF.

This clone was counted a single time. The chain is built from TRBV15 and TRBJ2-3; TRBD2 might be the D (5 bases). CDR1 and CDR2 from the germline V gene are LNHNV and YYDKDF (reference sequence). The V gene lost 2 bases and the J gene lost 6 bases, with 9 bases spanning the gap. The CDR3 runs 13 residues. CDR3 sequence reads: CATSRYREDTQYF. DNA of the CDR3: TGTGCCACCAGCAGATATAGGGAGGATACGCAGTATTTT.

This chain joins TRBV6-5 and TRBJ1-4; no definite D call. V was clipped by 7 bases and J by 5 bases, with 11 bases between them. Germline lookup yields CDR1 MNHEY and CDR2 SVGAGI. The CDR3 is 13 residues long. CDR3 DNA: TGTGCCAGCACTCCGTTTCAGAATGAAAAACTGTTTTTT. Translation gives CASTPFQNEKLFF.

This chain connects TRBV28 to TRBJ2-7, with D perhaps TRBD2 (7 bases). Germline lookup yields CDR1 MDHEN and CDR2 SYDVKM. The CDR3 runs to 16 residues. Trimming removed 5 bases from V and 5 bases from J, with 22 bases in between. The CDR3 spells CASSLRPSRGGDEQYF. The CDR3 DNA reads TGTGCCAGCAGTCTTCGACCATCTCGAGGGGGGGACGAGCAGTACTTC. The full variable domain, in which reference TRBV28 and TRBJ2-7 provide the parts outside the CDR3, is DVKVTQSSRYLVKRTGEKVFLECVQDMDHENMFWYRQDPGLGLRLIYFSYDVKMKEKGDIPEGYSVSREKKERFSLILESASTNQTSMYLCASSLRPSRGGDEQYFGPGTRLTVT.

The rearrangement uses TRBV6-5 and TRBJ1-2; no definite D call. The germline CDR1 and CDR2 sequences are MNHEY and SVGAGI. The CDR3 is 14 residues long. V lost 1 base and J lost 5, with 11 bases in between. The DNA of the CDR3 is TGTGCCAGCAGTTACTTCGGGAATGAGTATGGCTACACCTTC. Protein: CASSYFGNEYGYTF.

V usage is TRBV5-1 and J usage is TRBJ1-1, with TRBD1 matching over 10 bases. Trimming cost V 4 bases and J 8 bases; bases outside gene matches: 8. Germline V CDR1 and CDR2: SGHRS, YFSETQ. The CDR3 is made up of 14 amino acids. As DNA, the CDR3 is TGCGCCAGCAGCCCAGTTCGACAGGGGGCCGAAGCTTTCTTT. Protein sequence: CASSPVRQGAEAFF.

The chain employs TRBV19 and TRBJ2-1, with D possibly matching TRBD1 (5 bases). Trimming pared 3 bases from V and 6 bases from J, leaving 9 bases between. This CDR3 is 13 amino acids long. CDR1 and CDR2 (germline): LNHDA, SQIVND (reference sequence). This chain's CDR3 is CASSMGQGNEQFF. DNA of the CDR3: TGTGCCAGTAGTATGGGTCAGGGCAATGAGCAGTTCTTC.

This CDR3 is CASSPYRREGNNEQFF. The CDR3 coding sequence is TGTGCCAGCAGTCCCTATAGGCGGGAGGGCAACAATGAGCAGTTCTTC. The rearrangement uses TRBV27 and TRBJ2-1; 9 bases are shared with TRBD2. Trimming took 5 bases from V and 5 from J; bases not matched to a gene: 10. The CDR3 covers 16 residues. The germline V gene has CDR1 MNHEY and CDR2 SMNVEV (reference sequence).

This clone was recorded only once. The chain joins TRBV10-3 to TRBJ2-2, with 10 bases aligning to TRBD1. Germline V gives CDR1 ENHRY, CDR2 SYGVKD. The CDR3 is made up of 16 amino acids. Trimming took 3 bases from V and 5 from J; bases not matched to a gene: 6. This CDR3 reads CAISDTGTGVTGELFF. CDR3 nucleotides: TGTGCCATCAGTGATACCGGGACAGGGGTAACCGGGGAGCTGTTTTTT.

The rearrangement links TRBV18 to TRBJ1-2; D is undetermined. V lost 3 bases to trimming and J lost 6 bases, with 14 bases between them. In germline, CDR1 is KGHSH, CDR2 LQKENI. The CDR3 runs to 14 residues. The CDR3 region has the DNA TGTGCCAGCTCACCGGTAGGCGGACTGAATGGCTACACCTTC. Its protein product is CASSPVGGLNGYTF.

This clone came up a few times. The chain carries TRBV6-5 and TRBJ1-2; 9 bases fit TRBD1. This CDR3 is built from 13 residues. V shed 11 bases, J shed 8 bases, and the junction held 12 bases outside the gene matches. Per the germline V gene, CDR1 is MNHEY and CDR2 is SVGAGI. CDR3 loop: CACQQGQGGGYTF. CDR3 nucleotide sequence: TGTGCCTGCCAACAGGGACAGGGAGGGGGCTACACCTTC.

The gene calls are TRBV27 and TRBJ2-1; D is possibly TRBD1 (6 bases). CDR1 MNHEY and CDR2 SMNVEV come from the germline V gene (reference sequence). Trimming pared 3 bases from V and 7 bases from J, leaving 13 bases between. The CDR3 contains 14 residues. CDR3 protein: CASSFNRDLNEQFF. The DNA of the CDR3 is TGTGCCAGCAGTTTTAACAGGGATCTGAATGAGCAGTTCTTC.